This TCR beta chain was recorded in a study of blood T cell repertoires in COVID-19. Turning to the study itself: Samples of COVID-19 (acute and convalescent) were obtained from the United States, Italy and Spain. From T cells, B-cell-depleted T cells, or PBMCs came the material, which was cDNA or gDNA.

V dropped 4 bases and J dropped 0 bases, with 13 bases sitting between them. This CDR3 is built from 16 residues. Germline V gene data show CDR1 as LGHDT and CDR2 as YNNKEL (reference sequence). Under the authors' procedure: Counts of nucleated cells, estimated from reference gene primer amplification, were obtained. The repertoire was sequenced with immunoSEQ multiplex PCR; TCRdb's copy has only in-frame clones and lacks some. The V and J calls and the clone size are those of that table, but D and trimming were determined from the DNA. The table shows over 45,000 clones, with approximately 89% occurring only once.

Input material: peripheral blood. The chain combines TRBV3-1 (or the pseudogene TRBV3-2) with TRBJ1-3; D is perhaps TRBD1 (5 bases). The sequence was obtained from an elderly woman with acute or convalescent COVID-19. The CDR3 DNA reads TGTGCCAGCAGCCCGGGGGGACGTACCTCTGGAAACACCATATATTTT. Amino acids: CASSPGGRTSGNTIYF.